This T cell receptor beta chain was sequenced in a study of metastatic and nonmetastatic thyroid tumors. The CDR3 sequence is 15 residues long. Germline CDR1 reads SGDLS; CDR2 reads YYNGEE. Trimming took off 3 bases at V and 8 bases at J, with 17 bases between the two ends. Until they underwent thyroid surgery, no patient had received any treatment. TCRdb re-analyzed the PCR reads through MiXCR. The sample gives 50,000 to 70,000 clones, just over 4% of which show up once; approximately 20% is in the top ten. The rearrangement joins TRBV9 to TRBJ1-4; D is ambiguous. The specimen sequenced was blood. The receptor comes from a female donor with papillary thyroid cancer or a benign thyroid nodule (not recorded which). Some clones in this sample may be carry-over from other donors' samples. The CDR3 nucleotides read TGTGCCAGCAGCGAGCATCCCGCCGCAAGGGAAAAACTGTTTTTT. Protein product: CASSEHPAAREKLFF.